Each of the 21 T cell receptor beta chains below was sequenced from the same sample in a study of radiation and T cells in renal cell carcinoma (dated by TCRdb to the early 2020s). The time point label corresponds to: baseline pretreatment blood. In the paper's terms, the treatment or condition label means: 15 Gy SBRT to primary tumor, nephrectomy 4 weeks later. The protocol used for the library was the immunoSEQ multiplex PCR assay. TCRdb carries this immuneACCESS record with in-frame sequences only. Its versions omit some clonotypes, under half of them owing to an unresolved V gene in the studies checked, with the rest unexplained. The sample table lists 150,000 or so clones, about 87% of them with a count of one. The biggest ten clones account for roughly 4% of the sample. The sample consisted of blood, taken from a patient whose treatment included radiotherapy and nephrectomy. Source of these receptors: a woman aged 70-85 years with renal cell carcinoma.

This clone was observed a few times. The CDR3 coding sequence is TGTGCCTTAGGGACCGGTCAGCCCCAGCATTTT. This translates into CALGTGQPQHF. This chain joins TRBV6-1 and TRBJ1-5; D might be TRBD1 (5 bases). The CDR3 is 11 amino acids. V dropped 11 bases and J dropped 6 bases, with 11 bases sitting between them. CDR1 and CDR2 (germline): MNHNS, SASEGT.

The chain employs TRBV4-1 and TRBJ2-7; unclear D gene. V lost 4 bases to trimming and J lost 2 bases, with 12 bases between them. This CDR3 has 14 residues. CDR1 is MGHRA and CDR2 is YSYEKL in the germline V gene. CDR3 sequence: CASSRETLTYEQYF. CDR3 nucleotide sequence: TGCGCCAGCAGCCGCGAAACGCTTACCTACGAGCAGTACTTC.

The chain joins TRBV11-2 to TRBJ2-5; no firm D call. The V and J ends lost 2 bases and 5 bases respectively, with 9 bases between them. Germline-derived CDR1 and CDR2 are SGHAT and FQNNGV. This CDR3 comprises 13 residues. This chain's CDR3 is CASSLNHRETQYF. The CDR3 bases are TGTGCCAGCAGCTTAAACCATCGGGAGACCCAGTACTTC.

The DNA of the CDR3 is TGTGCCAGCAGCGCCGCCTCTGGGGGCAATCAGCCCCAGCATTTT. Its protein is CASSAASGGNQPQHF. The chain joins TRBV7-9 to TRBJ1-5; D is undetermined. CDR1 SEHNR and CDR2 FQNEAQ come from the germline V gene (reference sequence). The CDR3 sequence is 15 residues long. V lost 5 bases and J lost 2, with 13 bases in between.

This clone is a singleton in its sample. The genes are TRBV5-1 and TRBJ2-5; D perhaps matches TRBD2 (6 bases). The CDR3 is made up of 16 amino acids. Germline lookup yields CDR1 SGHRS and CDR2 YFSETQ. V shed 0 bases and J shed 5 bases, with 17 bases lying between them. CDR3 DNA: TGCGCCAGCAGCTTGGAGGGCGGGACTCAGAAGGAGACCCAGTACTTC. Translating it yields CASSLEGGTQKETQYF.

This chain links TRBV6-4 with TRBJ1-1; the match to TRBD1 covers 7 bases. The CDR3 has 11 amino acids. The V gene end was trimmed by 2 bases and the J gene end by 10 bases; junction bases not matched to a gene: 1. From germline, CDR1 is MRHNA and CDR2 SNTAGT. DNA for the CDR3: TGTGCCAGCAGTGACCCAGGGGGAGCTTTCTTT. Its translation is CASSDPGGAFF.

This chain links TRBV30 with TRBJ2-7, with D unresolved. Germline V gene lookup returns CDR1 GTSNPN and CDR2 SVGIG (reference sequence). This CDR3 spans 12 amino acids. Trimming pared 2 bases from V and 1 base from J, leaving 6 bases between. The CDR3 spells CAWSLRSYEQYF. Written as DNA, the CDR3 is TGTGCCTGGAGTCTCAGGTCCTACGAGCAGTACTTC. The whole variable domain, filled in from reference TRBV30 and TRBJ2-7, reads SQTIHQWPATLVQPVGSPLSLECTVEGTSNPNLYWYRQAAGRGLQLLFYSVGIGQISSEVPQNLSASRPQDRQFILSSKKLLLSDSGFYLCAWSLRSYEQYFGPGTRLTVT.

The rearrangement links TRBV19 to TRBJ1-2; 7 nucleotides match TRBD1. CDR3 length: 14 residues. Germline trimming cut 7 bases from V and 4 bases from J; bases unmatched to any gene: 9. The germline CDR1 and CDR2 sequences are LNHDA and SQIVND (reference sequence). The CDR3 DNA sequence: TGTGCCAGTACCACAGGGGAGTCCCTCTATGGCTACACCTTC. This encodes CASTTGESLYGYTF.

The chain is built from TRBV5-4 and TRBJ2-7, with D uncertain. The CDR3 runs to 12 residues. Trimming took off 0 bases at V and 5 bases at J, with 6 bases between the two ends. Germline V CDR1 and CDR2: SGHNT, YYREEE (reference sequence). The CDR3, as DNA: TGTGCCAGCAGCTTGGACGATGACGAGCAGTACTTC. This codes for CASSLDDDEQYF.

The V call is TRBV29-1, the J call TRBJ1-4; 7 bases match TRBD1. The germline gives CDR1 SQVTM, CDR2 ANQGSEA. V trimming: 5 bases; J trimming: 3 bases; junction bases outside the gene matches: 9. The CDR3 is 15 residues long. DNA of the CDR3: TGCAGCGTTAGGGGGCAGGGGTCGGCTAATGAAAAACTGTTTTTT. It codes for CSVRGQGSANEKLFF. The full variable domain, in which reference TRBV29-1 and TRBJ1-4 provide the parts outside the CDR3, is SAVISQKPSRDICQRGTSLTIQCQVDSQVTMMFWYRQQPGQSLTLIATANQGSEATYESGFVIDKFPISRPNLTFSTLTVSNMSPEDSSIYLCSVRGQGSANEKLFFGSGTQLSVL.

The V call is TRBV21-1, the J call TRBJ1-2. TRBV21-1 is deemed a pseudogene. The CDR3 runs 12 residues. The CDR3, as DNA: TGTGCCAGCAGCAACGGGGGAATTGGCTACACCTTC. This encodes CASSNGGIGYTF.

V and J are TRBV30 and TRBJ1-2; unclear D gene. Trimming left V 1 base short and J 11 bases short, with 20 bases between. The germline gives CDR1 GTSNPN, CDR2 SVGIG (reference sequence). The CDR3 runs 14 residues. CDR3 in amino acids: CAWSALRDRGSYTF. CDR3 DNA: TGTGCCTGGAGTGCCCTGAGGGATAGAGGAAGTTACACCTTC.

The CDR3 here is CAISGDRNSYEQYF. Here the CDR3 DNA reads TGTGCCATCAGTGGGGATCGCAACTCCTACGAGCAGTACTTC. The V gene is TRBV10-3, the J gene TRBJ2-7, with D unclear. The germline V gene has CDR1 ENHRY and CDR2 SYGVKD. V shed 4 bases and J shed 0 bases, with 10 bases lying between them. There are 14 residues in the CDR3.

The chain links TRBV7-9 to TRBJ2-5; a possible D gene is TRBD1 (6 bases). The CDR3 extends over 14 amino acids. Germline values: CDR1 SEHNR, CDR2 FQNEAQ (reference sequence). V was trimmed by 6 bases and J by 5 bases, leaving 16 bases between them. The CDR3 DNA follows: TGTGCCAGCAGTTTTATCAGGGGTCGCGAGACCCAGTACTTC. It specifies CASSFIRGRETQYF.

The chain recombines TRBV5-4 with TRBJ1-1; 7 positions agree with TRBD1. Germline V gene sequence: CDR1 SGHNT, CDR2 YYREEE (reference sequence). The CDR3 loop spans 15 amino acids. The V and J ends lost 3 bases and 1 base, in that order; junction bases with no gene match: 6. The CDR3 DNA is TGTGCCAGCAGCTCAGGGGGGACCCCGAACACTGAAGCTTTCTTT. The encoded protein is CASSSGGTPNTEAFF.

The CDR3 DNA follows: TGTGCCAGCAGTTACTCGGGGGGTAACACCGGGGAGCTGTTTTTT. Translating gives CASSYSGGNTGELFF. This chain connects TRBV6-6 to TRBJ2-2; D possibly corresponds to TRBD2 (6 bases). The CDR3 covers 15 residues. V was clipped by 0 bases and J by 2 bases, with 7 bases between them. Per germline, CDR1 MNHNY and CDR2 SVGAGI (reference sequence).

The V and J genes are TRBV5-4 and TRBJ2-2; D might be TRBD2 (7 bases). The V end lost 10 bases, the J end lost 0 bases, and 19 bases lay between the germline ends. Germline V gives CDR1 SGHNT, CDR2 YYREEE (reference sequence). This CDR3 comprises 16 residues. CDR3 coding DNA: TGTGCCTTTCAAATCGGGGGGCGGGCGAACACCGGGGAGCTGTTTTTT. Translated: CAFQIGGRANTGELFF.

The rearrangement links TRBV6-5 to TRBJ1-4; D remains unclear. The CDR3 has 14 residues. Germline CDR1 reads MNHEY; CDR2 reads SVGAGI. V gave up 6 bases and J gave up 6 bases, with 14 bases separating them. CDR3 region: CASRAGGKDEKLFF. CDR3 coding DNA: TGTGCCAGCAGGGCGGGCGGTAAGGATGAAAAACTGTTTTTT.

This clone was found a few times. V usage is TRBV4-2 and J usage is TRBJ1-2; D call uncertain. There are 13 residues in the CDR3. Germline values: CDR1 LGHNA, CDR2 YNFKEQ. Trimming took off 0 bases at V and 8 bases at J, with 10 bases between the two ends. CDR3 in DNA: TGTGCCAGCAGCCAAGATCGTAATTACGGCTACACCTTC. As protein: CASSQDRNYGYTF.

The chain joins TRBV6-6 to TRBJ1-5, with a tentative D call TRBD1 (5 bases). Germline assignment: CDR1 MNHNY and CDR2 SVGAGI (reference sequence). This CDR3 spans 14 amino acids. Trimming cost V 4 bases and J 4 bases, with 11 bases left between them. DNA for the CDR3: TGTGCCAGCAGTTTAGCAGGGAAAAATCAGCCCCAGCATTTT. Its protein is CASSLAGKNQPQHF.

This chain connects TRBV19 to TRBJ2-7; TRBD1 or TRBD2 may be the D gene (5 bases each). The ends were cut back, 5 bases at V and 7 bases at J, with 15 bases in the middle. CDR3 size: 13 residues. The germline V gene has CDR1 LNHDA and CDR2 SQIVND (reference sequence). CDR3 DNA sequence: TGTGCCAGTAGTTTTCAGGGACGGTTAGAGCAGTACTTC. Translating it yields CASSFQGRLEQYF.